This T cell receptor delta chain was obtained from a study of delta chains in infants with herpesvirus infections (dated by TCRdb to the early 2020s). Looking at the study overall: The study prospectively followed a Ugandan infant birth cohort from birth to characterize gammadelta T cell responses to primary cytomegalovirus (CMV) infection. Using PBMC, gammadelta TCRs were sequenced for approximately 17 CMV-infected infants, one of whom was congenitally infected, and for 7 or 8 CMV-uninfected infants who had enough sample available. Previously published Belgian fetal and cord blood gammadelta TCR data were added only for comparison and were not generated in this cohort. By approximate age, the infant blood samples fell into groups of 1.5, 4, 8 and 12 months. In infants who were infected with CMV after birth, the study searched for a public fetal Vdelta1/Vgamma8 gammadelta TCR clonotype. Results the study describes overall, beyond this receptor: Detection of the public clonotype was limited to the first time point after infection, and the public clonotype was not found in uninfected infants or in infants infected after 120 days. Public-clonotype frequency among Vdelta1 cells appeared to be inversely correlated with age at infection and was observed to decay rapidly, seemingly without persisting beyond approximately 8 weeks. A small sample size and the lack of race- or environment-matched controls were noted by the authors, because CMV is acquired by nearly all Ugandans before adulthood. Presence of the public clonotype at levels below the detection limit might still occur in CMV-uninfected infants. Of some 20 CMV-infected infants, several carried the public Vdelta1 clonotype: the congenitally infected infant plus three who were infected postnatally before 120 days of age.

Infants were enrolled after their mothers, pregnant women receiving prenatal care in Kampala, Uganda, were recruited, and documentation of maternal HIV status was required. Weekly visits were made to families, and infant clinical information, oral swabs and peripheral blood were collected beginning at 6 weeks of age and every 4 months thereafter. Blood was drawn into heparin tubes, and PBMC were isolated via Ficoll-Paque density gradient centrifugation and then cryopreserved. Its CDR3 holds 18 amino acids, cysteine through phenylalanine. Left in the record is the CDR3 DNA by itself, 54 bases read in frame from the first base. CDR1 and CDR2 are drawn from the germline V gene: TSWWSYY, QGS. The junction shows trimming of 2 bases on V and 9 bases on J, and the gene matches do not reach 20 bases of it. Library preparation used RT-PCR. To generate TCR cDNA, RNA from PBMC was reverse transcribed using SuperScript II together with primers specific for the gamma chain and the delta chain. Purification of cDNA was performed with AMPure XP beads, after which the cDNA was amplified and indexed with Illumina adapters by means of the Nextera XT Index Kit. Sequencing of gammadelta TCR libraries was carried out on an Illumina MiSeq using a V2 300-cycle kit. As for how the authors treated the data: Using MiXCR v2.1.12, CDR3 sequences were assembled, and reads were mapped onto D, J and V genes obtained from GenBank. VDJtools v1.2.1 was used to perform repertoire analyses of the CDR3 clonotypes. TCRdb called clones anew from the public reads via CATT; matching DNA rows were later pooled. These V and J calls derive from TCRdb rather than the authors' analysis. A total of about a thousand delta-chain clones appear in this sample, approximately 9.6% of them only once. The ten largest clones take up around 5.8% of the sample.

This clone is medium-sized (0.01 to 0.1%). This receptor's antigen is unknown. No quality values exist for individual bases; no much larger clone is one base distant. The TCR comes from a human donor who was a Ugandan infant, either HIV-exposed or HIV-unexposed (not recorded which). The V gene is TRDV1 and the J gene is TRDJ1, with TRDD2 matching 8 junction bases. Sequenced material: peripheral blood, taken at time point 2 of longitudinal follow-up. The DNA sequence is TGTGCTCTTGGGGAAGCGGCCGGCTTCCTACAGAACTGGGCTGAACTCATCTTT. Translated, this gives CALGEAAGFLQNWAELIF.